This T cell receptor beta chain was identified in a study of shared clonotypes between healthy human individuals. Study context: Plates per donor: three CD4 naive, three CD4 memory, two CD8 naive, one CD8 memory.

V was clipped by 4 bases and J by 9 bases; unmatched bases: 4. There are 12 residues in the CDR3. Germline V gives CDR1 SGHDT, CDR2 YYEEEE. Naive CD45RA+ and memory CD45RA-negative subsets were split from CD4+ cells. The sorted-subset replicate PCRs were given around 0.2 ug DNA, which is 30,000 or so T cell genomes. Original handling: Filtering differed since immunoSEQ provided only junctions, with no quality scores. Data came from immunoSEQ multiplex PCR; TCRdb stores just in-frame clones and leaves some out. That table supplies the V and J calls and clone size; D and trimming were determined from the DNA. In the table there are roughly 2,300,000 clones, roughly 92% of which are singletons.

The chain uses TRBV5-6 and TRBJ1-1; 9 bases are shared with TRBD1. The receptor was isolated from a man aged 18-30 years in good health. Some clones in this sample may be carry-over from other donors' samples. Sequenced material: naive CD4+ T cells from PBMCs. Subset in this sample: CD45RA+ positively selected. The chain's CDR3 is CASSRDRVKAFF. DNA of the CDR3: TGTGCCAGCAGCCGGGACAGGGTAAAAGCTTTCTTT.